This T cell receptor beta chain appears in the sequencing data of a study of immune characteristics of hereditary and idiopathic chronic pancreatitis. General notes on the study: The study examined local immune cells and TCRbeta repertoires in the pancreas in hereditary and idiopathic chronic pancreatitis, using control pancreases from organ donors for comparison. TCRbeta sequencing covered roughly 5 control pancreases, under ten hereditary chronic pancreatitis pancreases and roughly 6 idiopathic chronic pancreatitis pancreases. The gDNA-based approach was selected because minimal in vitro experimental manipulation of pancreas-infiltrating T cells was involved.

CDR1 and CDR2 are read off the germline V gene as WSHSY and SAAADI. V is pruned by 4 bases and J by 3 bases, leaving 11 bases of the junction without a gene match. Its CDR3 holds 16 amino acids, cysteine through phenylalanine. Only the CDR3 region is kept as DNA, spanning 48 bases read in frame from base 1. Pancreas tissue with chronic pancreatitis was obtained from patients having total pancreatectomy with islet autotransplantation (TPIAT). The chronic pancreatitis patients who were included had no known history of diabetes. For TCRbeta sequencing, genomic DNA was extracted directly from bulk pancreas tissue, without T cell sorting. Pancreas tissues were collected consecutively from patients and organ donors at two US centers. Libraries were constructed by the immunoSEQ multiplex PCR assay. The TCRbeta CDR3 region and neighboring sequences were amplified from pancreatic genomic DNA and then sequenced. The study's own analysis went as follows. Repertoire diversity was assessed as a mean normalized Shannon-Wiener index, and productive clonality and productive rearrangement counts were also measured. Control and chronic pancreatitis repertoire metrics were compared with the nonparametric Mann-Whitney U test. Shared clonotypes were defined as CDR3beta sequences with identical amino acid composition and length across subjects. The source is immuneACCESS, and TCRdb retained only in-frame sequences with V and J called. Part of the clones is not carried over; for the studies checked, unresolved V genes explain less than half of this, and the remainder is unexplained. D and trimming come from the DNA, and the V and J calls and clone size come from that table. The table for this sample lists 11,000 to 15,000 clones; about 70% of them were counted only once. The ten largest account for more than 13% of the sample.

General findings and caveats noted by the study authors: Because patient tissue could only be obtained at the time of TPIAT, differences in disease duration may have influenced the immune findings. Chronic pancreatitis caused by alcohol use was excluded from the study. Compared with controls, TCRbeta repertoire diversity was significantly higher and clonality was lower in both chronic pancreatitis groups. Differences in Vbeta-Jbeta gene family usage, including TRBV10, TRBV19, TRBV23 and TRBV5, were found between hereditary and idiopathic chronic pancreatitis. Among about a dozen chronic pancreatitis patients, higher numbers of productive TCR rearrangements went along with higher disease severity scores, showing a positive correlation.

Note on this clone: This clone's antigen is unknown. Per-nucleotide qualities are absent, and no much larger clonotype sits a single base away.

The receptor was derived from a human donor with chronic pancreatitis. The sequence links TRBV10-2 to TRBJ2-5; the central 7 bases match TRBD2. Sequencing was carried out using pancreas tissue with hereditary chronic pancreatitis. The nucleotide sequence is TGCGCCAGCAGTGGGAGCGGGAAATACCCAAAAGAGACCCAGTACTTC. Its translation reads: CASSGSGKYPKETQYF.